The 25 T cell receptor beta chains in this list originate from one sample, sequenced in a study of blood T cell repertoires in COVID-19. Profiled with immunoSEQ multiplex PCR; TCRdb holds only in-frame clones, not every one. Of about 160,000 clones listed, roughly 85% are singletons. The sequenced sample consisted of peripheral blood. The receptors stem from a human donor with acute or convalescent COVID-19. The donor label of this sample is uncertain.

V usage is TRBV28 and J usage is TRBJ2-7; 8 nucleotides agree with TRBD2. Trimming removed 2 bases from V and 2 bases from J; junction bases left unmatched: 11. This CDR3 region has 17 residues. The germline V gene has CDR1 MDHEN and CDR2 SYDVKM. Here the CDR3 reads CASSLRFSGVLTYEQYF. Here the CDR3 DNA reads TGTGCCAGCAGTTTAAGGTTTAGCGGGGTTCTCACCTACGAGCAGTACTTC. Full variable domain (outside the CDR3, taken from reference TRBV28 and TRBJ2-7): DVKVTQSSRYLVKRTGEKVFLECVQDMDHENMFWYRQDPGLGLRLIYFSYDVKMKEKGDIPEGYSVSREKKERFSLILESASTNQTSMYLCASSLRFSGVLTYEQYFGPGTRLTVT.

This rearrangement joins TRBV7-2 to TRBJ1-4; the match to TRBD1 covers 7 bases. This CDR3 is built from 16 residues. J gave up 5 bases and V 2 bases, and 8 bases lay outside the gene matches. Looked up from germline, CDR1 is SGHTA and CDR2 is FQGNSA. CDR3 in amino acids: CASSLRQGGSNEKLFF. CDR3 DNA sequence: TGTGCCAGCAGCTTAAGACAGGGAGGTTCAAATGAAAAACTGTTTTTT. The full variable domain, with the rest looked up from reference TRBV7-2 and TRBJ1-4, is GAGVSQSPSNKVTEKGKDVELRCDPISGHTALYWYRQSLGQGLEFLIYFQGNSAPDKSGLPSDRFSAERTGGSVSTLTIQRTQQEDSAVYLCASSLRQGGSNEKLFFGSGTQLSVL.

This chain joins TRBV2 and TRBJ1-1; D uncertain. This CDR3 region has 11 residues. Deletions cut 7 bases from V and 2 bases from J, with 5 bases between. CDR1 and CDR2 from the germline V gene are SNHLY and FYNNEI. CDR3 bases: TGTGCCAGCACGGTAAACACTGAAGCTTTCTTT. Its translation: CASTVNTEAFF.

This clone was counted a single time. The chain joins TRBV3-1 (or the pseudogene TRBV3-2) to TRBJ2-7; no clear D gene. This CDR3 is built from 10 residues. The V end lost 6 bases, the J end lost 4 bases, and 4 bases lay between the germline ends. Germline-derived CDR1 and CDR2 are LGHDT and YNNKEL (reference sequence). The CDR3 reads CASSHYEQYF. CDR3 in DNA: TGTGCCAGCAGTCATTACGAGCAGTACTTC.

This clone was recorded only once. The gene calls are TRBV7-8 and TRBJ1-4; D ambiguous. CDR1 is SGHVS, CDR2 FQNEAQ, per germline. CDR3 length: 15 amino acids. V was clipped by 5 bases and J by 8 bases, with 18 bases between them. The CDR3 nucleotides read TGTGCCAGCAGCCCCGAAGCAACCCGGAGGGAAAAACTGTTTTTT. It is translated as CASSPEATRREKLFF. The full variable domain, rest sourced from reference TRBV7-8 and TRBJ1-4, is GAGVSQSPRYKVAKRGQDVALRCDPISGHVSLFWYQQALGQGPEFLTYFQNEAQLDKSGLPSDRFFAERPEGSVSTLKIQRTQQEDSAVYLCASSPEATRREKLFFGSGTQLSVL.

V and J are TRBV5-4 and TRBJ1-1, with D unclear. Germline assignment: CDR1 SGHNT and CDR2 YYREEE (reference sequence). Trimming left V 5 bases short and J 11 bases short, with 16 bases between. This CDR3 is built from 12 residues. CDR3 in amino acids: CASSPDVGGAFF. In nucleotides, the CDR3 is TGTGCCAGCAGTCCGGACGTCGGAGGGGCTTTCTTT.

CDR3 DNA sequence: TGTGCCAGCAGCTTGTATGGCGGGGGGAGCACAGATACGCAGTATTTT. It translates to CASSLYGGGSTDTQYF. The chain couples TRBV5-8 to TRBJ2-3, with 8 bases identical to TRBD2. CDR3 length: 16 amino acids. CDR1 and CDR2 (germline): SGHTS, YDEGEE. V lost 1 base and J lost 0; bases outside the gene matches: 4.

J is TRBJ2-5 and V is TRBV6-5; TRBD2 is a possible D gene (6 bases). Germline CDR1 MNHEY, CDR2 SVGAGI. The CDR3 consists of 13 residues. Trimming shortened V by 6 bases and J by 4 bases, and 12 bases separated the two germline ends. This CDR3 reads CASRGPGGETQYF. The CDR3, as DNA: TGTGCCAGCAGGGGTCCCGGGGGAGAGACCCAGTACTTC.

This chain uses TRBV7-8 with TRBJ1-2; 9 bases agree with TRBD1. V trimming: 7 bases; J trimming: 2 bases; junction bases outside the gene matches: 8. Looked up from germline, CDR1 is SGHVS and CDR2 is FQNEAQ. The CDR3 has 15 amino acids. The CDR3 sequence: CASTLQDRGNYGYTF. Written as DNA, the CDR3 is TGTGCCAGCACCCTGCAGGACAGGGGAAACTATGGCTACACCTTC.

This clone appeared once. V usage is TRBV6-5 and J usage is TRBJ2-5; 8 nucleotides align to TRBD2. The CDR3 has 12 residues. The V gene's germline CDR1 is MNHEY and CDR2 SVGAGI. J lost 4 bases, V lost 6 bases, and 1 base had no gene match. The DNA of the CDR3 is TGTGCCAGCAGGAGCGGGGGAGAGACCCAGTACTTC. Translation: CASRSGGETQYF.

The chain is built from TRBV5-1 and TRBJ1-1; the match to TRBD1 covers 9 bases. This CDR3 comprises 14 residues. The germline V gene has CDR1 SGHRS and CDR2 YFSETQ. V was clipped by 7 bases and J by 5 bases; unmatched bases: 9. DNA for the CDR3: TGCGCCAGCCGGGTTGGGACAGGGAGGACTGAAGCTTTCTTT. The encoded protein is CASRVGTGRTEAFF.

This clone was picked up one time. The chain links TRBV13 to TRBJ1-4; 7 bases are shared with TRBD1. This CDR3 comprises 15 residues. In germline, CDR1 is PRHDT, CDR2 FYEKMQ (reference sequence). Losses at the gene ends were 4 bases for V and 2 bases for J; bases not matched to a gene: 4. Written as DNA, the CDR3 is TGTGCCAGCAGCTGGGGACAGATGACTAATGAAAAACTGTTTTTT. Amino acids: CASSWGQMTNEKLFF.

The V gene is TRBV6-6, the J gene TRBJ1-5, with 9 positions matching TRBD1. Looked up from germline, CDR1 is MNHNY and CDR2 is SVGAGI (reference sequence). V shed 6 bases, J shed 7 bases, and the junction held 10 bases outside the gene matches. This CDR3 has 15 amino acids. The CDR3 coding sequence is TGTGCCAGCAGCCGGGGACAGGGAAGGGGACAGCCCCAGCATTTT. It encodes CASSRGQGRGQPQHF.

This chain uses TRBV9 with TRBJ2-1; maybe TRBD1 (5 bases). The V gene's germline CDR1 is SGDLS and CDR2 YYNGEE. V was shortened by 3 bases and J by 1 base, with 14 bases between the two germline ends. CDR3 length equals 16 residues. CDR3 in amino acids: CASSAQQVSSYNEQFF. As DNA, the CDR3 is TGTGCCAGCAGCGCCCAACAGGTTTCTTCCTACAATGAGCAGTTCTTC.

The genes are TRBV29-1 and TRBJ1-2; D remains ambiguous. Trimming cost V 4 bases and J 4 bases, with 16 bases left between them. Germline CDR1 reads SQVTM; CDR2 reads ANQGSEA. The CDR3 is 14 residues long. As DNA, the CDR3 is TGCAGCGTTGTCCACAGCAACCGACGCTATGGCTACACCTTC. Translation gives CSVVHSNRRYGYTF.

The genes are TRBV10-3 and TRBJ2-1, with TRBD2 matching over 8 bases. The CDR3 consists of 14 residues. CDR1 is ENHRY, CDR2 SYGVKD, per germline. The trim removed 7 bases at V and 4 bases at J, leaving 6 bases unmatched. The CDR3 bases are TGTGCCATCAAGGAGCTAGCGGGTTACAATGAGCAGTTCTTC. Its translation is CAIKELAGYNEQFF.

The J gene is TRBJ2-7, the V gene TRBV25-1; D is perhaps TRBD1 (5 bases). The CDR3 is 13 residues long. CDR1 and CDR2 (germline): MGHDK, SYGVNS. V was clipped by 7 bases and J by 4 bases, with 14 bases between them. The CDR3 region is CASTQGAPYEQYF. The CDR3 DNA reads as TGTGCCAGCACTCAGGGCGCCCCTTACGAGCAGTACTTC.

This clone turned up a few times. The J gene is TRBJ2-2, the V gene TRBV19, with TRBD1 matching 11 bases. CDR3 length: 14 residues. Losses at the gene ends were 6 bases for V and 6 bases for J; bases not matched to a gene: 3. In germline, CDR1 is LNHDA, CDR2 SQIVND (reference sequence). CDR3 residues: CASRDRGLPGELFF. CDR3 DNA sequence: TGTGCCAGTAGGGACAGGGGGCTTCCCGGGGAGCTGTTTTTT. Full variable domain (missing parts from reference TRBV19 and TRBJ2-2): DGGITQSPKYLFRKEGQNVTLSCEQNLNHDAMYWYRQDPGQGLRLIYYSQIVNDFQKGDIAEGYSVSREKKESFPLTVTSAQKNPTAFYLCASRDRGLPGELFFGEGSRLTVL.

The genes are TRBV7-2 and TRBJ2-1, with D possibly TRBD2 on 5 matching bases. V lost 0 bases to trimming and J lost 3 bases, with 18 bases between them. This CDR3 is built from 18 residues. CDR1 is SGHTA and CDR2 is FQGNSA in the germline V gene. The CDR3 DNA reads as TGTGCCAGCAGCTTAGCCCCTTCCGGGCTAGCCGACTACAATGAGCAGTTCTTC. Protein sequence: CASSLAPSGLADYNEQFF.

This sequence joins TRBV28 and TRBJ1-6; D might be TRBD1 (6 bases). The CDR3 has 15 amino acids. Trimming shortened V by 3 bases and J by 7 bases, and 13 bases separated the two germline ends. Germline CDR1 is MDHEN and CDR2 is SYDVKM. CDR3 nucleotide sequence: TGTGCCAGCAGTTTTACAGGGATGGGGAATTCACCCCTCCACTTT. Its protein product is CASSFTGMGNSPLHF.

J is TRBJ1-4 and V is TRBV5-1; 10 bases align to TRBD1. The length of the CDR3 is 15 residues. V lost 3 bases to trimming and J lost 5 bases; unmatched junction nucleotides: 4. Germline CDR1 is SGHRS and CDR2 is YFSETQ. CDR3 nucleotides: TGCGCCAGCAGCTCGACAGGGGGCGACAATGAAAAACTGTTTTTT. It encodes CASSSTGGDNEKLFF.

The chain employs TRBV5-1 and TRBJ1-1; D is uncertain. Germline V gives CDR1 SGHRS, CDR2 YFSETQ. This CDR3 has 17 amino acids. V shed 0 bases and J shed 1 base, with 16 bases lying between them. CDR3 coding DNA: TGCGCCAGCAGCTTGGTCATAAGGAGCCTGGCGAACACTGAAGCTTTCTTT. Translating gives CASSLVIRSLANTEAFF.

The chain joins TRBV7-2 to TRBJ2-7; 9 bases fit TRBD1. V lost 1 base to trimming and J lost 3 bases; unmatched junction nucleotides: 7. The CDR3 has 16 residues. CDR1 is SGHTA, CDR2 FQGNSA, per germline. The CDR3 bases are TGTGCCAGCAGCTTAGGGTCAACGGACAGGGGCTACGAGCAGTACTTC. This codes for CASSLGSTDRGYEQYF.

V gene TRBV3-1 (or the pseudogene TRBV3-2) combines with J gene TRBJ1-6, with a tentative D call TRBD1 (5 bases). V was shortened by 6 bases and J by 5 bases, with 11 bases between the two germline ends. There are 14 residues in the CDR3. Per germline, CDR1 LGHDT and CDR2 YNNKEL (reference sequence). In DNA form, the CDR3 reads TGTGCCAGCAGTTCGACAGCTGATAATTCACCCCTCCACTTT. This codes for CASSSTADNSPLHF.

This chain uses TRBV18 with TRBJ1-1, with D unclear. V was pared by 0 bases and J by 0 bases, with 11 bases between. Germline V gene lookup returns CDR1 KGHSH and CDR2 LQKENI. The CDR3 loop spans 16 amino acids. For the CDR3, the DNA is TGTGCCAGCTCACCACCTTCTTTAACTATGAACACTGAAGCTTTCTTT. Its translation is CASSPPSLTMNTEAFF.